The clone carrying this T cell receptor (beta chain) was seen a few times. The target antigen is unknown. This CDR3 contains 17 residues. V lost 3 bases to trimming and J lost 3 bases; unmatched junction nucleotides: 5. Per germline, CDR1 KGHDR and CDR2 SFDVKD. The data belong to a study of T-cell memory formation after mild COVID-19. Study context: Across donors, TCR clusters were largely donor specific.

In TCRdb, the 5' RACE reads were re-called with MiXCR into one record per CDR3 protein. The data show under 450,000 distinct CDR3 sequences, under 25% seen once. Overall study findings and caveats: Clones that got smaller from day 15 to 85 had even CD4/CD8, while clones growing later tipped toward CD4+.

Sequencing was done on a sample of PBMCs or a T cell subset sorted from them (not recorded which). The source is an adult woman who had mild COVID-19 (a few samples of this study predate the infection). Cell type and time point are not known. The V gene is TRBV24-1, the J gene TRBJ2-2, with TRBD2 matching 11 bases. For the CDR3, the DNA is TGTGCCACCAGTGATCACGCGGGACTAGCGGACACCGGGGAGCTGTTTTTT. It translates to CATSDHAGLADTGELFF.